These 20 T cell receptor beta chains share one sample of origin, sequenced in a study of T cell responses to AZD1222 COVID-19 vaccine. The method was immunoSEQ multiplex PCR; TCRdb's version includes in-frame clones alone and lacks a portion of them. The table lists 110,000 or so clones, about 87% of them singletons. The material was peripheral blood, obtained 28 days after the second AZD1222 dose. Receptor source: an adult who received the AZD1222 COVID-19 vaccine.

The rearrangement links TRBV19 to TRBJ2-1, with D possibly TRBD2 on 6 matching bases. V was pared by 6 bases and J by 3 bases, with 15 bases between. From germline, CDR1 is LNHDA and CDR2 SQIVND (reference sequence). The CDR3 is made up of 15 amino acids. CDR3 nucleotides: TGTGCCAGTAGAAAGACCGGGGGTCTCTACAATGAGCAGTTCTTC. It codes for CASRKTGGLYNEQFF.

V usage is TRBV7-8 and J usage is TRBJ2-3; D is unclear. Germline values: CDR1 SGHVS, CDR2 FQNEAQ. The CDR3 totals 16 residues. Trimming took off 0 bases at V and 0 bases at J, with 10 bases between the two ends. The CDR3 DNA reads TGTGCCAGCAGCTTAGCGGGCTATCCTAGCACAGATACGCAGTATTTT. This encodes CASSLAGYPSTDTQYF. The entire variable domain, with the rest obtained from reference TRBV7-8 and TRBJ2-3, is as follows: GAGVSQSPRYKVAKRGQDVALRCDPISGHVSLFWYQQALGQGPEFLTYFQNEAQLDKSGLPSDRFFAERPEGSVSTLKIQRTQQEDSAVYLCASSLAGYPSTDTQYFGPGTRLTVL.

J is TRBJ1-2 and V is TRBV12-3 or TRBV12-4; D is possibly TRBD1 (6 bases). V gave up 3 bases and J gave up 8 bases, with 13 bases separating them. This CDR3 spans 13 amino acids. In DNA form, the CDR3 reads TGTGCCAGCAGTTTCTCGGCAGGGGCAGGCTACACCTTC. Its protein product is CASSFSAGAGYTF.

This rearrangement joins TRBV19 to TRBJ2-5; 8 bases fit TRBD2. Germline CDR1 reads LNHDA; CDR2 reads SQIVND (reference sequence). J was trimmed by 6 bases and V by 3 bases; bases with no gene match: 12. The CDR3 totals 16 residues. CDR3 coding DNA: TGTGCCAGTAGTATCGGCGGGGGGCCCCTCGGACAGACCCAGTACTTC. It encodes CASSIGGGPLGQTQYF. Using reference TRBV19 and TRBJ2-5 for the parts outside the CDR3, the full variable domain is DGGITQSPKYLFRKEGQNVTLSCEQNLNHDAMYWYRQDPGQGLRLIYYSQIVNDFQKGDIAEGYSVSREKKESFPLTVTSAQKNPTAFYLCASSIGGGPLGQTQYFGPGTRLLVL.

The J gene is TRBJ1-1, the V gene TRBV7-2; no clear D gene. Germline V gene sequence: CDR1 SGHTA, CDR2 FQGNSA. The ends were cut back, 2 bases at V and 1 base at J, with 5 bases in the middle. The CDR3 loop spans 13 amino acids. In nucleotides, the CDR3 is TGTGCCAGCAGCTTAAAGAGGAACACTGAAGCTTTCTTT. Translation: CASSLKRNTEAFF.

The rearrangement joins TRBV4-3 to TRBJ2-7; D is possibly TRBD1 (6 bases). The CDR3 extends over 16 amino acids. The germline V and J ends were trimmed by 2 bases and 3 bases, with 17 bases remaining between them. The germline gives CDR1 LGHNA, CDR2 YSLEER. The CDR3 is CASSQQTGNPYYEQYF. The CDR3 DNA is TGCGCCAGCAGCCAACAAACAGGGAACCCCTACTACGAGCAGTACTTC.

The chain uses TRBV7-2 and TRBJ1-6, with D possibly TRBD1 on 5 matching bases. The germline V gene encodes CDR1 SGHTA and CDR2 FQGNSA. This CDR3 has 18 amino acids. V was cut by 5 bases and J by 0 bases, with 17 bases left in between. The CDR3 nucleotides are TGTGCCAGCAGCCCCCGGGGCCGGGTGGGCTCCTATAATTCACCCCTCCACTTT. Its protein product is CASSPRGRVGSYNSPLHF.

The V and J genes are TRBV4-3 and TRBJ1-2; no clear D gene. Germline lookup yields CDR1 LGHNA and CDR2 YSLEER. This CDR3 has 13 amino acids. V dropped 0 bases and J dropped 4 bases, with 6 bases sitting between them. The CDR3 loop reads CASSQESSYGYTF. The DNA of the CDR3 is TGCGCCAGCAGCCAAGAGAGTTCCTATGGCTACACCTTC.

This chain uses TRBV4-1 with TRBJ1-5; D not resolved. Germline values: CDR1 MGHRA, CDR2 YSYEKL. CDR3 size: 13 residues. The ends were cut back, 1 base at V and 2 bases at J, with 3 bases in the middle. CDR3 sequence: CASSQVGNQPQHF. The CDR3 nucleotides read TGCGCCAGCAGCCAAGTTGGCAATCAGCCCCAGCATTTT.

The J gene is TRBJ1-1, the V gene TRBV5-1; unclear D gene. The CDR3 is 13 residues long. V lost 3 bases to trimming and J lost 1 base, with 7 bases between them. From germline, CDR1 is SGHRS and CDR2 YFSETQ. The CDR3 DNA follows: TGCGCCAGCAGCTCCCAAGCGAACACTGAAGCTTTCTTT. Its protein product is CASSSQANTEAFF.

DNA for the CDR3: TGTGCCAGCAGCGTCGATTTAAATTCACCCCTCCACTTT. Translation gives CASSVDLNSPLHF. The rearrangement uses TRBV7-8 and TRBJ1-6, with D unclear. V was clipped by 5 bases and J by 7 bases, with 9 bases between them. CDR1 is SGHVS and CDR2 is FQNEAQ in the germline V gene. The CDR3 contains 13 residues.

V is TRBV5-1 and J is TRBJ2-7, with TRBD1 identical over 7 bases. This CDR3 spans 14 amino acids. Germline V gene sequence: CDR1 SGHRS, CDR2 YFSETQ. The V segment lost 0 bases and the J segment 3 bases; nucleotides outside the gene matches: 3. The CDR3: CASSLGDSYYEQYF. DNA for the CDR3: TGCGCCAGCAGCTTGGGGGACAGTTACTACGAGCAGTACTTC.

The gene calls are TRBV28 and TRBJ1-2, with 8 bases identical to TRBD1. Germline trimming cut 5 bases from V and 8 bases from J; bases unmatched to any gene: 7. CDR3 size: 13 residues. CDR1 is MDHEN and CDR2 is SYDVKM in the germline V gene. Here the CDR3 reads CASSQRTGFGYTF. The CDR3 nucleotides read TGTGCCAGCAGTCAAAGGACAGGGTTCGGCTACACCTTC.

This chain joins TRBV6-2 or TRBV6-3 and TRBJ1-1, with 8 bases aligning to TRBD1. CDR1 and CDR2 from the germline V gene are MNHEY and SVGEGT. The CDR3 length is 15 residues. With V trimmed by 6 bases and J by 4 bases, 10 bases remained unmatched. CDR3 bases: TGTGCCAGCAGCCCCGGGCAGGGGGCAGGCACTGAAGCTTTCTTT. Its translation is CASSPGQGAGTEAFF.

The chain uses TRBV6-2 or TRBV6-3 and TRBJ2-1; a weak D match, TRBD1 (6 bases). With 5 bases removed from V and 8 bases from J, the gap between germline ends came to 19 bases. The CDR3 length is 15 residues. CDR1 is MNHEY, CDR2 SVGEGT, per germline. CDR3 region: CASSPIGTPSDEQFF. The CDR3 DNA reads as TGTGCCAGCAGTCCGATCGGGACACCGTCCGATGAGCAGTTCTTC.

This clone was detected only once. CDR3 sequence reads: CASSLMGASTDTQYF. CDR3 in DNA: TGTGCCAGCAGTTTAATGGGCGCTAGCACAGATACGCAGTATTTT. The rearrangement uses TRBV27 and TRBJ2-3, with D unresolved. Trimming left V 2 bases short and J 0 bases short, with 9 bases between. From germline, CDR1 is MNHEY and CDR2 SMNVEV (reference sequence). This CDR3 has 15 residues.

Concerning this clone: Other DNA sequences in this specimen translate into the identical CDR3. The rearrangement joins TRBV2 to TRBJ2-3; 7 bases line up with TRBD2. CDR1 is SNHLY, CDR2 FYNNEI, per germline. The junction had 1 base not matched to a gene; V was cut back by 5 bases and J by 2 bases. There are 13 residues in the CDR3. The CDR3 DNA is TGTGCCAGCAGTCGGGACTACACAGATACGCAGTATTTT. Amino acid sequence: CASSRDYTDTQYF. The whole variable domain, remainder taken from reference TRBV2 and TRBJ2-3, is EPEVTQTPSHQVTQMGQEVILRCVPISNHLYFYWYRQILGQKVEFLVSFYNNEISEKSEIFDDQFSVERPDGSNFTLKIRSTKLEDSAMYFCASSRDYTDTQYFGPGTRLTVL.

The chain links TRBV4-2 to TRBJ2-7; 9 nucleotides line up with TRBD1. Unmatched junction bases numbered 8, after V lost 4 bases and J lost 7 bases. Germline loops: CDR1 LGHNA, CDR2 YNFKEQ. This CDR3 is built from 14 residues. In DNA, the CDR3 is TGTGCCAGCAGCCCGGAACAGGGGGCGCTTGAGCAGTACTTC. Residues: CASSPEQGALEQYF.

This sequence joins TRBV6-2 or TRBV6-3 and TRBJ2-3, with a tentative D call TRBD2 (6 bases). The CDR3 runs to 16 residues. Germline values: CDR1 MNHEY, CDR2 SVGEGT. Trimming shortened V by 2 bases and J by 6 bases, and 18 bases separated the two germline ends. CDR3 loop: CASSYPGSGLTDTQYF. The CDR3 DNA follows: TGTGCCAGCAGTTACCCCGGTAGCGGCCTCACGGATACGCAGTATTTT.

The chain joins TRBV6-2 or TRBV6-3 to TRBJ1-1; D not certain. The CDR3 runs to 13 residues. The V gene's germline CDR1 is MNHEY and CDR2 SVGEGT. Between the trimmed V and J ends, which lost 4 bases and 4 bases, there was a span of 10 bases. DNA of the CDR3: TGTGCCAGCAGTTTCCGAACGGGCACTGAAGCTTTCTTT. It translates to CASSFRTGTEAFF.